This T cell receptor beta chain comes out of a study of shared clonotypes between healthy human individuals. Looking at the study overall: Each donor contributed plates that comprised three CD4 naive, three CD4 memory, two CD8 naive and one CD8 memory.

Many counts were recorded for this clone. Antigen: not known. V dropped 0 bases and J dropped 2 bases, with 3 bases sitting between them. Germline CDR1 SGHDT, CDR2 YYEEEE. CDR3 length: 13 amino acids. Study-wide points: With several donors compared, approximately 5% of naive CD4 clonotypes were shared.

Sequencing was performed with immunoSEQ multiplex PCR; in TCRdb, only in-frame clones are kept and a portion is missing. Altogether over a million clones are present, 75% to 85% being singletons, with the ten largest covering 0.52%. Caucasian adults residing in Nashville, Tennessee made up all the donors. Material for sequencing was memory CD4+ T cells from PBMCs. Sample subset: CD45RA-negative fraction. This chain connects TRBV5-6 to TRBJ2-1; no reliable D call. This sequence originates from a man between 18 and 35 years old in good health. Some clones in this sample may be carry-over from other donors' samples. The CDR3 region has the DNA TGTGCCAGCAGCTTGGGTGCCTACAATGAGCAGTTCTTC. It translates to CASSLGAYNEQFF.